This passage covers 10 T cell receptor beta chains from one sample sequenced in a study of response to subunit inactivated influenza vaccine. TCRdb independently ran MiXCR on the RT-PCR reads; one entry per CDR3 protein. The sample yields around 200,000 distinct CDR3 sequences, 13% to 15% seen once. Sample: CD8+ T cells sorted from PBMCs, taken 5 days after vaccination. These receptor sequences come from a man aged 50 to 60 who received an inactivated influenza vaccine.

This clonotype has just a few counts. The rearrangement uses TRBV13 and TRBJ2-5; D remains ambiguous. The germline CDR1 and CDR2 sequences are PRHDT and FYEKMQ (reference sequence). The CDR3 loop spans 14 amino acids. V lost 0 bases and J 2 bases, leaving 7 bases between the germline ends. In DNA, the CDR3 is TGTGCCAGCAGCTTAGGATGGCGTCAAGAGACCCAGTACTTC. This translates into CASSLGWRQETQYF.

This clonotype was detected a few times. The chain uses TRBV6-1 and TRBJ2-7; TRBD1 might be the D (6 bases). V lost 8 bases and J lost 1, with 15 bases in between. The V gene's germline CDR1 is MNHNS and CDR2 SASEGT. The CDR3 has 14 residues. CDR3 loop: CASASTGTSYEQYF. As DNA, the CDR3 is TGTGCCAGCGCCTCGACAGGAACATCCTACGAGCAGTACTTC.

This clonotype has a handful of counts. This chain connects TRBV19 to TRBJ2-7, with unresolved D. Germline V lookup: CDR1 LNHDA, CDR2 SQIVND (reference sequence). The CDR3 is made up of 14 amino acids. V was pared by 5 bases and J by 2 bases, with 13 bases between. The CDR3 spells CASSGDSSPYEQYF. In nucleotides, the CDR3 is TGTGCCAGTAGTGGAGACTCGTCTCCCTACGAGCAGTACTTC.

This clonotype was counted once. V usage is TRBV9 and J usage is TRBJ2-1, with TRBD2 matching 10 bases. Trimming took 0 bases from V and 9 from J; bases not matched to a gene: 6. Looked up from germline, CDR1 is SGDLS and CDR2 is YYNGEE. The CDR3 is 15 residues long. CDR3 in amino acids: CASSVGSSGGGEQFF. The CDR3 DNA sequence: TGTGCCAGCAGCGTAGGTTCTAGCGGGGGCGGTGAGCAGTTCTTC.

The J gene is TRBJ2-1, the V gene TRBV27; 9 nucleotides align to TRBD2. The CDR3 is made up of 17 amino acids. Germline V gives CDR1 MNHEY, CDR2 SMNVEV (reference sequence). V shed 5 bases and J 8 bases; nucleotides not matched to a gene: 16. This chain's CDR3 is CASSPTLFAGGFYEQFF. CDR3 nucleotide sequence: TGTGCCAGCAGTCCCACTTTATTTGCGGGGGGGTTTTATGAGCAGTTCTTC.

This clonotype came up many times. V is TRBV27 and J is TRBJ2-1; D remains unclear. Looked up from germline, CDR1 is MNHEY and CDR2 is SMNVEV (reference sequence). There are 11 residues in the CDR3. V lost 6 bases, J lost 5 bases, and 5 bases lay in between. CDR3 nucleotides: TGTGCCAGCAGGAAAAACAATGAGCAGTTCTTC. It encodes CASRKNNEQFF.

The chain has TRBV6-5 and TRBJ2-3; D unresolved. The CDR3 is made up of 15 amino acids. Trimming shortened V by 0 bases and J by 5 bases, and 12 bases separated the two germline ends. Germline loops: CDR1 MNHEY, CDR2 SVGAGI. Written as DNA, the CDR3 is TGTGCCAGCAGTTACTCGGTTGGTTATAAAGATACGCAGTATTTT. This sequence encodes CASSYSVGYKDTQYF.

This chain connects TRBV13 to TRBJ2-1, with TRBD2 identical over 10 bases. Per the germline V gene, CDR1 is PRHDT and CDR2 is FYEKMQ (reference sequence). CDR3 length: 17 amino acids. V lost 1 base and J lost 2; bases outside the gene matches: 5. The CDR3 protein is CASSLVLAGEAYNEQFF. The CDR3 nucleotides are TGTGCCAGCAGCTTAGTTCTAGCGGGGGAGGCCTACAATGAGCAGTTCTTC.

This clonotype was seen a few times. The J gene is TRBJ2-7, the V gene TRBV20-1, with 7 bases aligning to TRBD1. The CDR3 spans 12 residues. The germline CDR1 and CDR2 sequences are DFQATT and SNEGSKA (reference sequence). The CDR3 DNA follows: TGCATTCCCGGGACAGAGAACTACGAGCAGTACTTC. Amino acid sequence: CIPGTENYEQYF.

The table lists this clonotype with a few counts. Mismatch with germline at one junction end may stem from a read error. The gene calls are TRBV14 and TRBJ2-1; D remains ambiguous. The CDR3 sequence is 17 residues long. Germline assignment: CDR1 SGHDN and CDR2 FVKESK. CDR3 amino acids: CASSQGLGTSSYNEQFF. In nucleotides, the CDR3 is TGTGCCAGCAGTCAAGGGCTGGGAACCAGCTCCTACAATGAGCAGTTCTTC. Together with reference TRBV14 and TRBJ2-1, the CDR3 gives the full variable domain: EAGVTQFPSHSVIEKGQTVTLRCDPISGHDNLYWYRRVMGKEIKFLLHFVKESKQDESGMPNNRFLAERTGGTYSTLKVQPAELEDSGVYFCASSQGLGTSSYNEQFFGPGTRLTVL.